This entry features one T cell receptor (beta chain) sequence. This sample was taken from a study of Graves' ophthalmopathy and Graves' hyperthyroidism. Scientists amplified the TCR beta CDR3 regions from RNA transcripts. First-round RT-PCR with HTBI primers preceded a second-round multiplex PCR. TCRdb fed the multiplex PCR reads into MiXCR, producing one record per CDR3 protein. The sample holds about 1.2 million distinct CDR3 sequences, roughly 35% seen once. Germline loops: CDR1 LGHNA, CDR2 YSLEER. V lost 0 bases, J lost 0 bases, and 6 bases lay in between. The CDR3 totals 15 residues. In this cohort, patients with other autoimmune diseases, uncontrolled infections, pregnancy or lactation were excluded. The diagnosis combined clinical symptoms, thyroxine, TRAb, thyroid ultrasound and orbital computed tomography scans.

Sequencing was performed on peripheral blood or thyroid tissue (not recorded which). This clonotype originated in an adult man with Graves' hyperthyroidism. The chain uses TRBV4-3 and TRBJ1-5; D is unclear. The CDR3 DNA follows: TGCGCCAGCAGCCAAGATTACAGTAGCAATCAGCCCCAGCATTTT. This encodes CASSQDYSSNQPQHF.